This T cell receptor (beta chain) was obtained from a study of blood T cells in healthy people across ages. Healthy Caucasian individuals from Russia aged roughly 6 to 90 were enrolled as donors. Total RNA, at least 6 micrograms per sample, came from PBMCs. Sample-barcoded 5' priming and a J-beta primer mix drove a second PCR of 7 to 11 cycles. TCRdb processed the 5' RACE reads anew with MiXCR; each CDR3 protein has one entry. Among roughly 1.7 million distinct CDR3 sequences listed, about 32% were seen once. Comments on this clonotype: Its antigen is unidentified.

General study points: Getting older went along with TCR beta diversity per million T cells dropping roughly linearly.

The receptor's source is a woman between 25 and 40 years old in good health. Sample: blood.

The CDR3: CASSLVDGSEAFF. In DNA form, the CDR3 reads TGTGCCAGCAGCTTAGTGGATGGCTCTGAAGCTTTCTTT. V and J are TRBV7-3 and TRBJ1-1; D uncertain. The CDR3 extends over 13 amino acids. The ends were cut back, 2 bases at V and 6 bases at J, with 10 bases in the middle. CDR1 is SGHTA, CDR2 FQGTGA, per germline.